The 21 T cell receptor beta chains below all came from one sample that was sequenced in a study of regulatory T cells in long-lasting Graves disease. The time point here: newly diagnosed GD, antithyroid drugs for less than 3 months. From RNA extracted from PBMCs, the TCR library was made. The authors built TCR beta libraries using iRepertoire HTBI primers and Arm-PCR of CDR3 regions. TCRdb analysed the multiplex PCR reads with MiXCR anew, one entry per CDR3 protein. Here the sample spans hundreds of thousands of distinct CDR3 sequences, 16% being singletons. The same specimen was also included in a second study, on T cells in Graves' hyperthyroidism and ophthalmopathy.

Sequences were derived from peripheral blood mononuclear cells (PBMCs), sampled at new diagnosis, from a patient treated with antithyroid drugs. The receptors here all came from a man in his forties with Graves disease.

This clonotype has at least ten counts. The rearrangement uses TRBV5-5 and TRBJ1-5, with D unresolved. The CDR3 runs to 13 residues. From germline, CDR1 is SGHKS and CDR2 YYEKEE (reference sequence). V was shortened by 7 bases and J by 7 bases, with 15 bases between the two germline ends. CDR3 nucleotide sequence: TGTGCCAGCTCGATAGGGCCCTCGCAGCCCCAGCATTTT. Protein product: CASSIGPSQPQHF.

This chain connects TRBV4-1 to TRBJ2-3, with D tentatively TRBD1 (6 bases). The germline CDR1 and CDR2 sequences are MGHRA and YSYEKL. The V end was cut by 3 bases, the J end by 5 bases, with 18 bases between. The CDR3 has 16 residues. CDR3 coding DNA: TGCGCCAGCAGCCACACCACCAGGGGTCGAGGAGATACGCAGTATTTT. This encodes CASSHTTRGRGDTQYF.

In this sample, this clonotype turned up many times. V is TRBV6-1 and J is TRBJ1-3; TRBD1 matches at 7 bases. The trim removed 7 bases at V and 0 bases at J, leaving 15 bases unmatched. CDR3 length: 18 amino acids. Germline CDR1 is MNHNS and CDR2 is SASEGT. The CDR3 sequence is CASIRSRGDSVSGNTIYF. The CDR3 DNA is TGTGCCAGCATCCGAAGCCGGGGGGACAGCGTCTCTGGAAACACCATATATTTT.

This clonotype was detected a few times. The chain combines TRBV5-4 with TRBJ2-7, with D possibly TRBD1 on 6 matching bases. The CDR3 sequence is 14 residues long. Germline V gene lookup returns CDR1 SGHNT and CDR2 YYREEE (reference sequence). The V end was cut by 3 bases, the J end by 2 bases, with 12 bases between. CDR3 region: CASSSGQSAYEQYF. In DNA form, the CDR3 reads TGTGCCAGCAGCTCTGGACAGAGTGCCTACGAGCAGTACTTC.

This clonotype was observed at least ten times. The rearrangement links TRBV7-2 to TRBJ2-1, with D tentatively TRBD2 (6 bases). V gave up 1 base and J gave up 7 bases, with 11 bases separating them. CDR1 is SGHTA, CDR2 FQGNSA, per germline. The CDR3 is 14 residues long. CDR3 coding DNA: TGTGCCAGCAGCTTAGACGCGGGGTTGAATGAGCAGTTCTTC. It codes for CASSLDAGLNEQFF.

This clonotype was observed many times. The J gene is TRBJ2-7, the V gene TRBV27; 7 nucleotides agree with TRBD1. Germline V gene lookup returns CDR1 MNHEY and CDR2 SMNVEV (reference sequence). The CDR3 is made up of 14 amino acids. V shed 5 bases and J 7 bases; nucleotides not matched to a gene: 11. The CDR3 bases are TGTGCCAGCAGTAGGACAGGCTTCCGAGGGGAGCAGTACTTC. Residues: CASSRTGFRGEQYF.

The table lists this clonotype with many counts. The chain recombines TRBV13 with TRBJ2-3; D may correspond to TRBD1 or TRBD2 (6 bases each). Trimming stripped 1 base from V and 4 bases from J, with 12 bases between. This CDR3 has 15 amino acids. Germline CDR1 reads PRHDT; CDR2 reads FYEKMQ (reference sequence). In DNA form, the CDR3 reads TGTGCCAGCAGCTTAGTGGGGGGCAATTCAGATACGCAGTATTTT. Translating it yields CASSLVGGNSDTQYF.

This clonotype was recorded many times. V gene TRBV20-1 combines with J gene TRBJ2-5, with D tentatively TRBD1 or TRBD2 (6 bases each). Germline assignment: CDR1 DFQATT and CDR2 SNEGSKA (reference sequence). V was shortened by 3 bases and J by 5 bases, with 10 bases between the two germline ends. The CDR3 loop spans 12 amino acids. CDR3 sequence: CSASSGGETQYF. CDR3 coding DNA: TGCAGTGCTAGTTCCGGGGGCGAGACCCAGTACTTC.

This clonotype was counted at least ten times. This sequence joins TRBV9 and TRBJ1-1; D ambiguous. Germline assignment: CDR1 SGDLS and CDR2 YYNGEE. CDR3 length equals 14 residues. V lost 0 bases, J lost 3 bases, and 9 bases lay in between. The CDR3 region has the DNA TGTGCCAGCAGCGTAGGCGGACGGCACACTGAAGCTTTCTTT. Translated, it gives CASSVGGRHTEAFF. Full variable domain (remainder filled in from reference TRBV9 and TRBJ1-1): DSGVTQTPKHLITATGQRVTLRCSPRSGDLSVYWYQQSLDQGLQFLIQYYNGEERAKGNILERFSAQQFPDLHSELNLSSLELGDSALYFCASSVGGRHTEAFFGQGTRLTVV.

This clonotype was counted at least ten times. The chain combines TRBV30 with TRBJ2-3, with D possibly TRBD1 on 6 matching bases. The CDR3 is 13 amino acids. V was trimmed by 2 bases and J by 5 bases, leaving 11 bases between them. From germline, CDR1 is GTSNPN and CDR2 SVGIG (reference sequence). CDR3 loop: CAWSRDRRDTQYF. The DNA for the CDR3 is TGTGCCTGGAGTCGCGACAGGCGAGATACGCAGTATTTT.

To note about this clonotype: Possible read error: a much larger clone is one base away. J is TRBJ1-1 and V is TRBV7-9; D call uncertain. The V gene's germline CDR1 is SEHNR and CDR2 FQNEAQ (reference sequence). Trimming stripped 4 bases from V and 3 bases from J, with 9 bases between. The CDR3 is 13 residues long. The DNA for the CDR3 is TGTGCCAGCAGCTCAGTGTTATACACTGAAGCTTTCTTT. Its translation is CASSSVLYTEAFF. The full variable domain, rest sourced from reference TRBV7-9 and TRBJ1-1, is DTGVSQNPRHKITKRGQNVTFRCDPISEHNRLYWYRQTLGQGPEFLTYFQNEAQLEKSRLLSDRFSAERPKGSFSTLEIQRTEQGDSAMYLCASSSVLYTEAFFGQGTRLTVV.

Many counts were recorded for this clonotype. V is TRBV6-5 and J is TRBJ1-1; no reliable D call. This CDR3 region has 13 residues. Trimming cost V 0 bases and J 7 bases, with 9 bases left between them. Per the germline V gene, CDR1 is MNHEY and CDR2 is SVGAGI. The CDR3 sequence: CASSYSQPGEAFF. The CDR3 coding sequence is TGTGCCAGCAGTTACTCACAGCCTGGTGAAGCTTTCTTT.

This clonotype was observed many times. The genes are TRBV6-1 and TRBJ1-2; weak D call: TRBD1 (5 bases). The CDR3 length is 12 residues. Trimming stripped 7 bases from V and 9 bases from J, with 15 bases between. From germline, CDR1 is MNHNS and CDR2 SASEGT. The CDR3 DNA is TGTGCCAGCATTTCGGATCAGGGTCGCTACACCTTC. Amino acid sequence: CASISDQGRYTF.

Details on this clonotype: A much larger clone is a single base away; this may be a read error. V and J are TRBV12-3 or TRBV12-4 and TRBJ2-2; D gene ambiguous. The CDR3 has 15 residues. Trimming stripped 6 bases from V and 4 bases from J, with 15 bases between. CDR3 nucleotides: TGTGCCAGCAGGTGGGTAGAGTTTGCCACCGGGGAGCTGTTTTTT. Translated, it gives CASRWVEFATGELFF.

This clonotype was counted ten times or more. V is TRBV6-2 or TRBV6-3 and J is TRBJ2-5; TRBD2 might be the D (6 bases). CDR1 is MNHEY, CDR2 SVGEGT, per germline. The ends were cut back, 5 bases at V and 4 bases at J, with 14 bases in the middle. This CDR3 region has 14 residues. In nucleotides, the CDR3 is TGTGCCAGCAGTGATGGGGGGACGGTAGAGACCCAGTACTTC. This codes for CASSDGGTVETQYF.

Concerning this clonotype: A read error is likely, as this CDR3 ends without the conserved phenylalanine or tryptophan. The chain uses TRBV19 and TRBJ2-5; 7 positions agree with TRBD2. The CDR3 sequence is 16 residues long. Germline loops: CDR1 LNHDA, CDR2 SQIVND (reference sequence). V shed 5 bases, J shed 1 base, and the junction held 10 bases outside the gene matches. The CDR3 loop is CASSSRRTSAQETQYS. CDR3 nucleotides: TGTGCCAGTAGTTCCAGGAGAACTAGCGCCCAAGAGACCCAGTACTCC.

V is TRBV29-1 and J is TRBJ2-2, with 8 bases lining up with TRBD1. The CDR3 consists of 14 residues. Trimming cost V 7 bases and J 1 base; bases outside gene matches: 5. Germline CDR1 and CDR2: SQVTM and ANQGSEA. The CDR3 DNA reads TGCAGCGGGATAGGACAGGGGAACACCGGGGAGCTGTTTTTT. As protein: CSGIGQGNTGELFF.

The table lists this clonotype with a few counts. The chain joins TRBV6-4 to TRBJ2-1; TRBD2 matches at 13 bases. Germline CDR1 reads MRHNA; CDR2 reads SNTAGT. Unmatched junction bases numbered 9, after V lost 0 bases and J lost 4 bases. The CDR3 sequence is 19 residues long. The CDR3 DNA is TGTGCCAGCAGTGACTCCGGATTTGGGGGACTAGCGGGGTACAATGAGCAGTTCTTC. It encodes CASSDSGFGGLAGYNEQFF.

This clonotype was detected many times. CDR3 sequence: CSAPKRDTAQETQYF. The DNA for the CDR3 is TGCAGTGCTCCTAAACGGGACACAGCTCAAGAGACCCAGTACTTC. The V and J genes are TRBV20-1 and TRBJ2-5; tentatively, D is TRBD1 (6 bases). V lost 5 bases to trimming and J lost 2 bases, with 18 bases between them. Germline V lookup: CDR1 DFQATT, CDR2 SNEGSKA (reference sequence). This CDR3 is 15 amino acids long.

This clonotype was detected ten times or more. The chain is built from TRBV30 and TRBJ1-5, with D hard to call. Trimming left V 1 base short and J 6 bases short, with 10 bases between. Looked up from germline, CDR1 is GTSNPN and CDR2 is SVGIG (reference sequence). This CDR3 region has 13 residues. The CDR3 region is CAWSGGSGQPQHF. The CDR3 nucleotides are TGTGCCTGGAGTGGCGGGAGCGGTCAGCCCCAGCATTTT.

Relative to its sample, this clonotype is medium-sized. The chain links TRBV28 to TRBJ1-6; TRBD1 agrees at 8 bases. CDR3 length equals 15 residues. Trimming at V came to 6 bases and at J to 6 bases, leaving 7 bases not matched to a gene. CDR1 MDHEN and CDR2 SYDVKM come from the germline V gene. The chain's CDR3 is CASRPLTGVNSPLHF. DNA of the CDR3: TGTGCCAGCAGGCCCCTGACAGGGGTTAATTCACCCCTCCACTTT.